Presented here are 27 T cell receptor beta chains from one specimen sequenced in a study of early T cells in non-severe SARS-CoV-2 infection. TCRdb re-derived calls from the 5' RACE reads in MiXCR, one entry per CDR3 protein. The top ten clones hold about 16% of a sample with 50,000 to 65,000 distinct CDR3 sequences, about 8.9% of them seen once. Sequenced sample: whole blood. All receptors come from an adult who was a healthcare worker with PCR-confirmed SARS-CoV-2 infection or an uninfected control (not recorded which).

This clonotype was detected only a few times. The chain carries TRBV20-1 and TRBJ1-1, with 10 bases that match TRBD1. The V gene end was trimmed by 2 bases and the J gene end by 1 base; junction bases not matched to a gene: 4. Germline CDR1 DFQATT, CDR2 SNEGSKA (reference sequence). The CDR3 runs 15 residues. The CDR3 protein is CSARSRQGANTEAFF. The CDR3 bases are TGCAGTGCTAGATCCCGACAGGGGGCGAACACTGAAGCTTTCTTT.

The J gene is TRBJ2-7, the V gene TRBV6-2 or TRBV6-3; 7 bases agree with TRBD2. The junction had 4 bases not matched to a gene; V was cut back by 0 bases and J by 5 bases. The CDR3 has 14 amino acids. The V gene's germline CDR1 is MNHEY and CDR2 SVGEGT. The CDR3 sequence is CASSYSGDYHEQYF. The CDR3 DNA reads TGTGCCAGCAGTTACTCCGGGGACTACCACGAGCAGTACTTC.

This clonotype appeared many times. The V call is TRBV28, the J call TRBJ2-3, with TRBD2 matching 15 bases. Germline CDR1 MDHEN, CDR2 SYDVKM. With V trimmed by 4 bases and J by 3 bases, 14 bases remained unmatched. CDR3 size: 20 residues. In DNA form, the CDR3 reads TGTGCCAGCAGTTCCCCGGGACTAGCGGGGGGAGAGGTAGGGACAGATACGCAGTATTTT. This sequence encodes CASSSPGLAGGEVGTDTQYF.

This clonotype was counted between two and nine times. The rearrangement links TRBV20-1 to TRBJ2-3; tentatively, D is TRBD2 (5 bases). The ends were cut back, 6 bases at V and 4 bases at J, with 17 bases in the middle. There are 14 residues in the CDR3. Germline CDR1 is DFQATT and CDR2 is SNEGSKA (reference sequence). The CDR3 nucleotides are TGCAGTGCCCTTTTAGGTGGGAGCGCAGATACGCAGTATTTT. It yields the protein CSALLGGSADTQYF.

This clonotype has more than one count but fewer than ten. The CDR3 DNA reads as TGTGCCAGCAGTCCGGGGGTTTATTCCTACGAGCAGTACTTC. Protein product: CASSPGVYSYEQYF. The chain combines TRBV27 with TRBJ2-7; D may be TRBD2 (6 bases). The germline V gene encodes CDR1 MNHEY and CDR2 SMNVEV (reference sequence). V lost 5 bases and J 1 base, leaving 12 bases between the germline ends. The CDR3 length is 14 residues.

This clonotype was observed a handful of times. This sequence joins TRBV9 and TRBJ2-7; the match to TRBD2 covers 7 bases. This CDR3 region has 14 residues. From germline, CDR1 is SGDLS and CDR2 YYNGEE. V dropped 0 bases and J dropped 5; count of bases not matched to a gene: 5. CDR3: CASSVGEGGNEQYF. CDR3 nucleotide sequence: TGTGCCAGCAGCGTAGGGGAGGGAGGGAACGAGCAGTACTTC.

Many counts were recorded for this clonotype. As DNA, the CDR3 is TGTGCCAGCAGCTTGGACGACACCCTTGACCTCCACTTT. Protein: CASSLDDTLDLHF. V usage is TRBV5-5 and J usage is TRBJ1-6; D unclear. V lost 0 bases and J 15 bases, leaving 13 bases between the germline ends. The CDR3 is made up of 13 amino acids. CDR1 and CDR2 from the germline V gene are SGHKS and YYEKEE (reference sequence).

In its sample, this clonotype was seen many times. V usage is TRBV6-2 or TRBV6-3 and J usage is TRBJ2-4; TRBD2 agrees at 10 bases. V was clipped by 2 bases and J by 9 bases; unmatched bases: 13. Germline lookup yields CDR1 MNHEY and CDR2 SVGEGT. The CDR3 consists of 17 residues. DNA for the CDR3: TGTGCCAGCAGTTACGTAGCGGGAGGTTGGATTGAGGGCATTCAGTACTTC. The encoded protein is CASSYVAGGWIEGIQYF.

A few counts support this clonotype. The rearrangement uses TRBV30 and TRBJ2-3, with 8 bases lining up with TRBD1. Germline-derived CDR1 and CDR2 are GTSNPN and SVGIG (reference sequence). Unmatched junction bases numbered 6, after V lost 3 bases and J lost 4 bases. This CDR3 spans 14 amino acids. The CDR3 loop is CAWSLDRGADTQYF. The CDR3 coding sequence is TGTGCCTGGAGCCTAGACAGGGGTGCAGATACGCAGTATTTT.

Notes on this clonotype: This may stem from a read error, because a much larger clone lies one nucleotide away. The DNA is left out, because the CDR3 cannot be placed on it with certainty; the CDR3 is given as TCRdb lists it. The rearrangement uses TRBV29-1 and TRBJ1-2; the tabulated D call, TRBD1, remains unverified against the DNA. The CDR3 spans 13 residues, counting both ends. Germline CDR1 and CDR2: SQVTM and ANQGSEA. The CDR3 protein is CSARQGTNYGCTF.

The table lists this clonotype with many counts. The rearrangement joins TRBV7-9 to TRBJ2-7, with TRBD1 as a possible D gene (6 bases). V lost 3 bases to trimming and J lost 3 bases, with 12 bases between them. There are 14 residues in the CDR3. The V gene's germline CDR1 is SEHNR and CDR2 FQNEAQ (reference sequence). CDR3 sequence reads: CASSLGDNYYEQYF. The CDR3 DNA sequence: TGTGCCAGCAGCTTGGGGGACAACTACTACGAGCAGTACTTC. The complete variable domain, with remaining parts taken from reference TRBV7-9 and TRBJ2-7, reads DTGVSQNPRHKITKRGQNVTFRCDPISEHNRLYWYRQTLGQGPEFLTYFQNEAQLEKSRLLSDRFSAERPKGSFSTLEIQRTEQGDSAMYLCASSLGDNYYEQYFGPGTRLTVT.

The V call is TRBV19, the J call TRBJ2-1; the match to TRBD2 covers 7 bases. The CDR3 sequence is 14 residues long. CDR1 is LNHDA and CDR2 is SQIVND in the germline V gene (reference sequence). V lost 6 bases, J lost 3 bases, and 5 bases stayed unmatched. CDR3 nucleotides: TGTGCCAGTAGGGCGGGAGATCTCTACAATGAGCAGTTCTTC. It encodes CASRAGDLYNEQFF.

This clonotype has just a few counts. The V gene is TRBV4-2, the J gene TRBJ1-6; TRBD1 matches 10 bases. The CDR3 totals 16 residues. Per the germline V gene, CDR1 is LGHNA and CDR2 is YNFKEQ. V trimming: 0 bases; J trimming: 7 bases; junction bases outside the gene matches: 3. The CDR3 loop is CASSQDKGQGNSPLHF. The DNA for the CDR3 is TGTGCCAGCAGCCAAGATAAGGGACAGGGGAATTCACCCCTCCACTTT.

This clonotype was seen a few times. In DNA form, the CDR3 reads TGTGCCTGGAGTGGGATCCTATTCACAGATACGCAGTATTTT. This codes for CAWSGILFTDTQYF. The chain has TRBV30 and TRBJ2-3; D is uncertain. The V gene's germline CDR1 is GTSNPN and CDR2 SVGIG (reference sequence). The CDR3 covers 14 residues. The V end lost 1 base, the J end lost 2 bases, and 10 bases lay between the germline ends.

This clonotype appeared many times. V and J are TRBV20-1 and TRBJ2-7; D is ambiguous. V was cut by 0 bases and J by 2 bases, with 5 bases left in between. CDR1 and CDR2 from the germline V gene are DFQATT and SNEGSKA (reference sequence). This CDR3 is 12 amino acids long. The CDR3 DNA sequence: TGCAGTGCTAGAGATCAGACCTACGAGCAGTACTTC. Its protein is CSARDQTYEQYF.

In DNA, the CDR3 is TGCAGTGCTAGACGGCCACCGGGCGGCTACACCTTC. This sequence encodes CSARRPPGGYTF. This chain connects TRBV20-1 to TRBJ1-2; no clear D gene. The CDR3 has 12 residues. V was pared by 2 bases and J by 8 bases, with 12 bases between. CDR1 is DFQATT and CDR2 is SNEGSKA in the germline V gene (reference sequence).

The V and J genes are TRBV28 and TRBJ2-5; possible D gene TRBD2, 6 bases. The CDR3 length is 15 residues. The V gene's germline CDR1 is MDHEN and CDR2 SYDVKM. V was cut by 4 bases and J by 4 bases, with 16 bases left in between. CDR3 protein: CASSWGRELGETQYF. CDR3 nucleotides: TGTGCCAGCAGTTGGGGCCGGGAGTTGGGAGAGACCCAGTACTTC.

The sample holds many counts of this clonotype. This rearrangement joins TRBV7-2 to TRBJ2-3; no clear D gene. V was shortened by 11 bases and J by 0 bases, with 12 bases between the two germline ends. CDR3 length equals 13 residues. Germline V gene data show CDR1 as SGHTA and CDR2 as FQGNSA. The CDR3 DNA is TGTGCCTCGGGTAGCCCTAGCACAGATACGCAGTATTTT. Protein: CASGSPSTDTQYF. Together with reference TRBV7-2 and TRBJ2-3, the CDR3 gives the full variable domain: GAGVSQSPSNKVTEKGKDVELRCDPISGHTALYWYRQSLGQGLEFLIYFQGNSAPDKSGLPSDRFSAERTGGSVSTLTIQRTQQEDSAVYLCASGSPSTDTQYFGPGTRLTVL.

This clonotype was counted at least ten times. The CDR3 DNA follows: TGTGCCAGCAGCGGCGGGGGTTCTGGGGCCAACGTCCTGACTTTC. The encoded protein is CASSGGGSGANVLTF. This chain connects TRBV5-4 to TRBJ2-6; 7 bases match TRBD2. Germline CDR1 reads SGHNT; CDR2 reads YYREEE (reference sequence). Germline trimming cut 4 bases from V and 1 base from J; bases unmatched to any gene: 2. CDR3 length: 15 residues.

This clonotype has just a few counts. The chain uses TRBV7-2 and TRBJ1-1; D is perhaps TRBD1 (5 bases). Trimming pared 1 base from V and 0 bases from J, leaving 15 bases between. The CDR3 contains 17 residues. In germline, CDR1 is SGHTA, CDR2 FQGNSA. The CDR3 region is CASSLVSGGILNTEAFF. The CDR3 nucleotides are TGTGCCAGCAGCTTAGTAAGCGGGGGAATACTGAACACTGAAGCTTTCTTT.

This clonotype was observed a handful of times. This rearrangement joins TRBV28 to TRBJ1-4, with a possible D match to TRBD1 (6 bases). V lost 3 bases and J 0 bases, leaving 8 bases between the germline ends. Germline assignment: CDR1 MDHEN and CDR2 SYDVKM. CDR3 length equals 15 residues. The CDR3 coding sequence is TGTGCCAGCAGTTTCTACAGGGCAACTAATGAAAAACTGTTTTTT. Its protein product is CASSFYRATNEKLFF.

There are a few counts of this clonotype. The chain has TRBV7-2 and TRBJ2-7; 7 bases agree with TRBD1. V shed 2 bases and J 4 bases; nucleotides not matched to a gene: 8. The CDR3 sequence is 15 residues long. Germline V gene data show CDR1 as SGHTA and CDR2 as FQGNSA. The CDR3 loop is CASSLSPGQIYEQYF. Here the CDR3 DNA reads TGTGCCAGCAGCTTATCCCCGGGACAGATTTACGAGCAGTACTTC. The full variable domain, in which reference TRBV7-2 and TRBJ2-7 provide the parts outside the CDR3, is GAGVSQSPSNKVTEKGKDVELRCDPISGHTALYWYRQSLGQGLEFLIYFQGNSAPDKSGLPSDRFSAERTGGSVSTLTIQRTQQEDSAVYLCASSLSPGQIYEQYFGPGTRLTVT.

This clonotype was recorded at least ten times. V gene TRBV7-3 combines with J gene TRBJ2-7; D unclear. Germline assignment: CDR1 SGHTA and CDR2 FQGTGA. The germline V and J ends were trimmed by 5 bases and 6 bases, with 20 bases remaining between them. The CDR3 runs 15 residues. CDR3 in amino acids: CASSVDGQKLREQYF. CDR3 nucleotides: TGTGCCAGCAGCGTAGACGGGCAAAAATTGCGCGAGCAGTACTTC.

This clonotype showed up just a few times. V and J are TRBV6-2 or TRBV6-3 and TRBJ2-7; no reliable D call. Trimming stripped 6 bases from V and 3 bases from J, with 6 bases between. The V gene's germline CDR1 is MNHEY and CDR2 SVGEGT. The CDR3 has 11 amino acids. This CDR3 reads CASSLIYEQYF. The CDR3 nucleotides read TGTGCCAGCAGCCTTATCTACGAGCAGTACTTC.

The CDR3 region has the DNA TGCGCCAGCAGCCCTTATCTCACAGGGCAACTGAACACTGAAGCTTTCTTT. Its translation: CASSPYLTGQLNTEAFF. J is TRBJ1-1 and V is TRBV5-1; tentatively, D is TRBD1 (6 bases). Trimming cost V 4 bases and J 0 bases, with 19 bases left between them. The germline V gene has CDR1 SGHRS and CDR2 YFSETQ. This CDR3 region has 17 residues.

This clonotype has a handful of counts. The CDR3 spells CASSRIAGGSTDTQYF. The CDR3 nucleotides are TGTGCCAGCAGTCGGATAGCGGGAGGCAGCACAGATACGCAGTATTTT. The chain uses TRBV7-6 and TRBJ2-3, with 10 positions matching TRBD2. Losses at the gene ends were 6 bases for V and 0 bases for J; bases not matched to a gene: 6. The CDR3 totals 16 residues. The germline CDR1 and CDR2 sequences are SGHVS and FNYEAQ.

This clonotype was detected ten times or more. This chain uses TRBV3-1 with TRBJ2-1; 8 nucleotides agree with TRBD2. The CDR3 contains 15 residues. J gave up 12 bases and V 4 bases, and 14 bases lay outside the gene matches. The germline V gene encodes CDR1 LGHDT and CDR2 YNNKEL (reference sequence). CDR3 bases: TGTGCCAGCAGCCCGGGGGGTAGCGGGACCGCAGGGCAGTTCTTC. It specifies CASSPGGSGTAGQFF.